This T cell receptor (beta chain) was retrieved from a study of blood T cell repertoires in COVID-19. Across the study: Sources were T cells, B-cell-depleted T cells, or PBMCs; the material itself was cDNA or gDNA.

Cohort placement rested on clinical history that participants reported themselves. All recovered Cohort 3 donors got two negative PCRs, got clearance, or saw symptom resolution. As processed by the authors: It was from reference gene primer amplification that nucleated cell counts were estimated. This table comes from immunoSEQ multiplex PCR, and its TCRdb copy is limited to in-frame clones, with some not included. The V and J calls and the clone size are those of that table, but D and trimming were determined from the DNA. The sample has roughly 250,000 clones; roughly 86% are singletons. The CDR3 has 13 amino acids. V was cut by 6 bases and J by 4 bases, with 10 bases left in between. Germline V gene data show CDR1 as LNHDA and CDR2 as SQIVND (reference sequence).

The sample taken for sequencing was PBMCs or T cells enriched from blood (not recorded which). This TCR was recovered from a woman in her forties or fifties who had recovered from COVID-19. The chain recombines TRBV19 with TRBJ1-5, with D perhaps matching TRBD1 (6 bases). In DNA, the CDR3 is TGTGCCAGTAGCCAGGGGCTTAATCAGCCCCAGCATTTT. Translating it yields CASSQGLNQPQHF.